The entry below describes one TCR beta chain. In its sample, this clone was seen once. Its antigen is not yet known. It has no much larger one-base neighbor in the sample; base qualities were not kept. This sample is part of a study of technical replicates of blood from a few donors (dated by TCRdb to 2017 to 2019). Library preparation employed the immunoSEQ multiplex PCR assay. TCRdb stores this immuneACCESS table with in-frame sequences only. Part of the clones is absent; in the studies checked, under half of the shortfall reflects unresolved V genes, and no reason is known for the rest. For this sample the table gives 75,000 to 100,000 clones, of which 85% to 95% were detected only once. The top ten hold roughly 0.22% of the sample. Taken from the germline V gene (reference sequence), the CDR1 and CDR2 loops are SEHNR and FQNEAQ. V was cut back by 4 bases and J by 0 bases, leaving a gap of 16 bases between them. From its cysteine to its phenylalanine, the CDR3 spans 18 amino acids. Only CDR3 DNA remains: 54 bases, in frame from the first base.

This sequence originates from a human donor in good health. Specimen: T cells isolated from PBMCs. The rearranged segments are TRBV7-9 and TRBJ2-6; tentative D gene TRBD1, with 7 bases matching. The base sequence is TGTGCCAGCAGCTCAAGATCAGGGGGGATCTCTGGGGCCAACGTCCTGACTTTC. This gives the protein CASSSRSGGISGANVLTF.